One and the same sample provided the 20 T cell receptor beta chains below, sequenced in a study of identifying expanded T cells in peripheral blood. Some clones are missing from TCRdb's copy, which holds only in-frame ones; the method was immunoSEQ multiplex PCR. Of 50,000 to 65,000 clones detected, 89% appear once; the ten largest clones hold 3% to 4%. The source material was blood. These receptor sequences come from a person between 18 and 75 years old in good health.

The chain uses TRBV7-9 and TRBJ2-3, with no clear D. Trimming stripped 1 base from V and 7 bases from J, with 9 bases between. Germline assignment: CDR1 SEHNR and CDR2 FQNEAQ (reference sequence). The CDR3 consists of 13 residues. CDR3 sequence (DNA): TGTGCCAGCAGCTTAGTCTTAGGATATACGCAGTATTTT. The encoded protein is CASSLVLGYTQYF. Using reference TRBV7-9 and TRBJ2-3 for the parts outside the CDR3, the full variable domain is DTGVSQNPRHKITKRGQNVTFRCDPISEHNRLYWYRQTLGQGPEFLTYFQNEAQLEKSRLLSDRFSAERPKGSFSTLEIQRTEQGDSAMYLCASSLVLGYTQYFGPGTRLTVL.

This chain uses TRBV9 with TRBJ2-1; 9 nucleotides match TRBD2. V trimming: 3 bases; J trimming: 7 bases; junction bases outside the gene matches: 8. The germline gives CDR1 SGDLS, CDR2 YYNGEE. The CDR3 consists of 15 residues. This CDR3 reads CASSATSGRWNEQFF. The CDR3 nucleotides are TGTGCCAGCAGCGCCACCAGCGGGAGGTGGAATGAGCAGTTCTTC. Variable domain in full (rest from reference TRBV9 and TRBJ2-1): DSGVTQTPKHLITATGQRVTLRCSPRSGDLSVYWYQQSLDQGLQFLIQYYNGEERAKGNILERFSAQQFPDLHSELNLSSLELGDSALYFCASSATSGRWNEQFFGPGTRLTVL.

On this clone: A junction end diverges from the germline sequence, so it may reflect a read error. The V gene is TRBV7-2, the J gene TRBJ2-5, with D unresolved. The length of the CDR3 is 12 residues. The germline CDR1 and CDR2 sequences are SGHTA and FQGNSA. The CDR3 loop is CASSLVYTDVHF. CDR3 sequence (DNA): TGTGCCAGCAGCTTGGTTTACACAGACGTGCACTTC.

This clone has a single count. V usage is TRBV9 and J usage is TRBJ2-7; 7 bases fit TRBD2. J was trimmed by 1 base and V by 0 bases; bases with no gene match: 10. This CDR3 contains 17 residues. The germline V gene encodes CDR1 SGDLS and CDR2 YYNGEE. CDR3 sequence reads: CASSVGEGAGISYEQYF. The CDR3, as DNA: TGTGCCAGCAGCGTAGGGGAGGGTGCAGGGATTTCCTACGAGCAGTACTTC.

V is TRBV4-3 and J is TRBJ2-7; the D gene is possibly TRBD1 (6 bases). V was clipped by 0 bases and J by 2 bases, with 14 bases between them. Per germline, CDR1 LGHNA and CDR2 YSLEER. This CDR3 comprises 16 residues. Here the CDR3 reads CASSQDLTGLPYEQYF. The CDR3 region has the DNA TGCGCCAGCAGCCAAGACCTGACAGGTCTGCCCTACGAGCAGTACTTC.

The chain carries TRBV5-6 and TRBJ2-3; D may be TRBD1 or TRBD2 (5 bases each). Deletions cut 0 bases from V and 3 bases from J, with 8 bases between. This CDR3 spans 14 amino acids. CDR1 is SGHDT and CDR2 is YYEEEE in the germline V gene. The CDR3 spells CASSLGDPTDTQYF. In nucleotides, the CDR3 is TGTGCCAGCAGCTTGGGGGACCCTACAGATACGCAGTATTTT.

This clone was seen a single time. The gene calls are TRBV28 and TRBJ1-6; tentatively, D is TRBD1 (5 bases). The CDR3 is 13 residues long. Germline CDR1 is MDHEN and CDR2 is SYDVKM. Trimming removed 7 bases at V and 6 bases at J, with 10 bases between. CDR3 loop: CASIRGGNSPLHF. The CDR3 DNA is TGTGCCAGCATCCGGGGGGGTAATTCACCCCTCCACTTT.

The V call is TRBV7-2, the J call TRBJ1-1; a weak D match, TRBD1 (6 bases). Germline-derived CDR1 and CDR2 are SGHTA and FQGNSA. This CDR3 region has 13 residues. Trimming cost V 3 bases and J 5 bases, with 10 bases left between them. This CDR3 is CASSFSGATEAFF. Here the CDR3 DNA reads TGTGCCAGCAGCTTTTCGGGGGCTACTGAAGCTTTCTTT.

V and J are TRBV25-1 and TRBJ2-5; D gene uncertain. V was trimmed by 1 base and J by 1 base, leaving 7 bases between them. The CDR3 is made up of 14 amino acids. Germline assignment: CDR1 MGHDK and CDR2 SYGVNS. CDR3 in amino acids: CASSELGSQETQYF. The CDR3 nucleotides are TGTGCCAGCAGTGAATTGGGCAGCCAAGAGACCCAGTACTTC.

The V call is TRBV7-8, the J call TRBJ1-5; 9 bases align to TRBD1. Germline assignment: CDR1 SGHVS and CDR2 FQNEAQ. The CDR3 contains 15 residues. The J segment lost 3 bases and the V segment lost 5 bases, leaving 5 bases of the junction unmatched. This chain's CDR3 is CASSPGTGINQPQHF. The DNA of the CDR3 is TGTGCCAGCAGCCCCGGGACAGGGATCAATCAGCCCCAGCATTTT.

J is TRBJ2-1 and V is TRBV7-2; 10 bases map to TRBD2. CDR3 length: 15 amino acids. Germline CDR1 SGHTA, CDR2 FQGNSA. Losses at the gene ends were 2 bases for V and 6 bases for J; bases not matched to a gene: 4. The CDR3 nucleotides are TGTGCCAGCAGCTTAAGACTAGCGGGTAGCAATGAGCAGTTCTTC. Amino acids: CASSLRLAGSNEQFF. Complete variable domain (other parts from reference TRBV7-2 and TRBJ2-1): GAGVSQSPSNKVTEKGKDVELRCDPISGHTALYWYRQSLGQGLEFLIYFQGNSAPDKSGLPSDRFSAERTGGSVSTLTIQRTQQEDSAVYLCASSLRLAGSNEQFFGPGTRLTVL.

The V gene is TRBV18, the J gene TRBJ2-7, with TRBD2 identical over 14 bases. The CDR3 has 16 residues. After removal of 2 bases from V and 3 bases from J, the junction contained 3 bases not matched to a gene. Germline loops: CDR1 KGHSH, CDR2 LQKENI. CDR3 coding DNA: TGTGCCAGCTCACCAGGACTAGCGGGAGGACTCTACGAGCAGTACTTC. It yields the protein CASSPGLAGGLYEQYF.

With respect to this clone: At one of its ends the junction is not consistent with the germline gene, which may arise from a read error. The CDR3 DNA is TGTGCTAGCAGCCCCGGGAGCCCAAACACCGGGGAGCTGTTTTTT. It yields the protein CASSPGSPNTGELFF. This sequence joins TRBV7-7 and TRBJ2-2; tentatively, D is TRBD2 (6 bases). The CDR3 consists of 15 residues. Per the germline V gene, CDR1 is SSHAT and CDR2 is FNYEAQ (reference sequence).

The CDR3 region has the DNA TGTGCCAGCAGCCCAGGCGGCGGGGACACCGGGGAGCTGTTTTTT. As protein: CASSPGGGDTGELFF. This chain links TRBV11-3 with TRBJ2-2; possible D gene TRBD2, 6 bases. This CDR3 is built from 15 residues. In germline, CDR1 is SGHNT, CDR2 YENEEA. V was trimmed by 5 bases and J by 3 bases, leaving 13 bases between them.

J is TRBJ2-1 and V is TRBV19, with 8 bases that match TRBD2. Germline CDR1 is LNHDA and CDR2 is SQIVND (reference sequence). The trim removed 3 bases at V and 1 base at J, leaving 2 bases unmatched. This CDR3 has 15 amino acids. The DNA of the CDR3 is TGTGCCAGTAGTATCTCGGGGGGGTCCTACAATGAGCAGTTCTTC. Protein sequence: CASSISGGSYNEQFF.

The rearrangement uses TRBV29-1 and TRBJ2-3; TRBD2 matches at 12 bases. The CDR3 loop spans 16 amino acids. The germline CDR1 and CDR2 sequences are SQVTM and ANQGSEA. Trimming at V came to 1 base and at J to 1 base, leaving 3 bases not matched to a gene. CDR3 protein: CSVEGLAGVGTDTQYF. The CDR3, as DNA: TGCAGCGTTGAAGGACTAGCGGGAGTCGGCACAGATACGCAGTATTTT.

This sequence joins TRBV6-4 and TRBJ2-5; a weak D match, TRBD1 (5 bases). The germline V gene encodes CDR1 MRHNA and CDR2 SNTAGT. V was shortened by 2 bases and J by 2 bases, with 9 bases between the two germline ends. The CDR3 consists of 14 residues. In DNA form, the CDR3 reads TGTGCCAGCAGTGACCAGGGTAAGCAAGAGACCCAGTACTTC. Amino acid sequence: CASSDQGKQETQYF.

V usage is TRBV6-5 and J usage is TRBJ1-4, with 9 bases that match TRBD1. The CDR3 sequence is 14 residues long. With V trimmed by 10 bases and J by 8 bases, 11 bases remained unmatched. Germline-derived CDR1 and CDR2 are MNHEY and SVGAGI. This CDR3 is CATRGTGYVEKLFF. Written as DNA, the CDR3 is TGTGCCACCAGGGGGACAGGGTACGTCGAAAAACTGTTTTTT.

The rearrangement links TRBV11-3 to TRBJ1-2; 12 positions agree with TRBD1. The CDR3 covers 16 residues. The germline V gene encodes CDR1 SGHNT and CDR2 YENEEA. V was pared by 4 bases and J by 2 bases, with 5 bases of the junction left unmatched. The CDR3 DNA reads as TGTGCCAGCAGCTCGAGAGGGACAGGGGGCAACTATGGCTACACCTTC. Its protein product is CASSSRGTGGNYGYTF.

V and J are TRBV27 and TRBJ2-3; 14 bases align to TRBD2. The ends lost 4 bases at V and 7 bases at J; junction bases unmatched: 10. Looked up from germline, CDR1 is MNHEY and CDR2 is SMNVEV (reference sequence). CDR3 size: 17 residues. Here the CDR3 reads CASSSPPTSGGANTQYF. DNA for the CDR3: TGTGCCAGCAGTTCCCCCCCGACTAGCGGGGGGGCGAATACGCAGTATTTT.